The following is a T cell receptor (beta chain) sequence with its context. One Seattle source followed patients from active infection through their disease course. This sample stems from a study of blood T cell repertoires in COVID-19. The wider study: Sites across the United States, Italy and Spain contributed samples from acute and convalescent COVID-19.

The repertoire was sequenced with immunoSEQ multiplex PCR; TCRdb's copy has only in-frame clones and lacks some. The repertoire has some 240,000 clones, over 70% of them found once; the top ten carry 9.5% to 13%. V gave up 5 bases and J gave up 4 bases; unmatched junction bases: 6. Looked up from germline, CDR1 is SGHTA and CDR2 is FQGNSA. The CDR3 length is 15 residues. The chain links TRBV7-2 to TRBJ2-3; 10 bases match TRBD2. Sample: peripheral blood. The receptor was isolated from a woman in her seventies with COVID-19, enrolled during active disease. The CDR3 coding sequence is TGTGCCAGCAGCCGTCTAGCGGGAGCCCCAGATACGCAGTATTTT. Protein sequence: CASSRLAGAPDTQYF.